Below are 28 T cell receptor beta chains sequenced from a single sample in a study of OX40 agonist ivuxolimab in advanced cancers. The protocol was immunoSEQ multiplex PCR, while the TCRdb copy is restricted to in-frame clones and leaves out a portion. The repertoire has tens of thousands of clones, about 85% of them found once; the top ten carry roughly 1.1%. Sequencing used CD4+ or CD8+ T cells sorted from blood, obtained in a trial of the OX40 agonist ivuxolimab. These receptors came from an adult with an advanced solid tumor such as melanoma, head and neck, liver or kidney cancer.

This sequence joins TRBV25-1 and TRBJ2-2; D is tentatively TRBD1 or TRBD2 (5 bases each). The V gene lost 7 bases and the J gene lost 6 bases, with 12 bases spanning the gap. Germline CDR1 is MGHDK and CDR2 is SYGVNS. The CDR3 is made up of 13 amino acids. In nucleotides, the CDR3 is TGTGCCAGCAACCGAGGGGCCGCCGGGGAGCTGTTTTTT. Translating gives CASNRGAAGELFF. Together with reference TRBV25-1 and TRBJ2-2, the CDR3 gives the full variable domain: EADIYQTPRYLVIGTGKKITLECSQTMGHDKMYWYQQDPGMELHLIHYSYGVNSTEKGDLSSESTVSRIRTEHFPLTLESARPSHTSQYLCASNRGAAGELFFGEGSRLTVL.

DNA for the CDR3: TGTGCCAGCAGGGGACTAGCGGGAGGCTATGAGCAGTTCTTC. Its protein is CASRGLAGGYEQFF. The genes are TRBV6-6 and TRBJ2-1; the match to TRBD2 covers 15 bases. Germline CDR1 is MNHNY and CDR2 is SVGAGI (reference sequence). The trim removed 6 bases at V and 8 bases at J, leaving 2 bases unmatched. The CDR3 length is 14 residues.

Worth noting for this clone: Other DNA sequences in this sample translate to the same CDR3. The J gene is TRBJ2-5, the V gene TRBV28; D ambiguous. The CDR3 is made up of 10 amino acids. CDR1 and CDR2 from the germline V gene are MDHEN and SYDVKM. Trimming removed 5 bases from V and 2 bases from J, with 0 bases in between. CDR3 nucleotides: TGTGCCAGCAGTCAAGAGACCCAGTACTTC. This gives the protein CASSQETQYF.

J is TRBJ2-1 and V is TRBV5-1; TRBD2 matches 11 bases. V lost 4 bases to trimming and J lost 7 bases; unmatched junction nucleotides: 7. CDR1 SGHRS and CDR2 YFSETQ come from the germline V gene. CDR3 length: 15 residues. Here the CDR3 DNA reads TGCGCCAGCAGCACCACTAGCGGGAGTATGAATGAGCAGTTCTTC. It codes for CASSTTSGSMNEQFF. The full variable domain, in which reference TRBV5-1 and TRBJ2-1 provide the parts outside the CDR3, is KAGVTQTPRYLIKTRGQQVTLSCSPISGHRSVSWYQQTPGQGLQFLFEYFSETQRNKGNFPGRFSGRQFSNSRSEMNVSTLELGDSALYLCASSTTSGSMNEQFFGPGTRLTVL.

The genes are TRBV28 and TRBJ2-7, with 14 bases lining up with TRBD2. V trimming: 6 bases; J trimming: 5 bases; junction bases outside the gene matches: 3. Germline CDR1 MDHEN, CDR2 SYDVKM. CDR3 length: 14 residues. This CDR3 reads CASRGGLAGDEQYF. CDR3 bases: TGTGCCAGCAGGGGGGGACTAGCGGGAGACGAGCAGTACTTC.

The chain recombines TRBV28 with TRBJ2-3; 8 bases align to TRBD2. CDR1 and CDR2 from the germline V gene are MDHEN and SYDVKM. The CDR3 spans 17 residues. V shed 2 bases, J shed 1 base, and the junction held 8 bases outside the gene matches. The CDR3 here is CASSLTQAGEGTDTQYF. The CDR3 DNA follows: TGTGCCAGCAGTTTAACCCAAGCGGGAGAGGGCACAGATACGCAGTATTTT.

V and J are TRBV18 and TRBJ1-1; no firm D call. CDR3 size: 13 residues. Trimming took off 2 bases at V and 3 bases at J, with 7 bases between the two ends. The germline CDR1 and CDR2 sequences are KGHSH and LQKENI. The CDR3 here is CASSPVRDTEAFF. The CDR3 region has the DNA TGTGCCAGCTCACCAGTCCGGGACACTGAAGCTTTCTTT.

The chain recombines TRBV30 with TRBJ2-1; 9 bases line up with TRBD1. Germline values: CDR1 GTSNPN, CDR2 SVGIG (reference sequence). V shed 4 bases and J 3 bases; nucleotides not matched to a gene: 4. The length of the CDR3 is 14 residues. The DNA of the CDR3 is TGTGCCTGGAACCGGGACAGGGTCTACAATGAGCAGTTCTTC. Translated, it gives CAWNRDRVYNEQFF.

V usage is TRBV7-9 and J usage is TRBJ1-2, with a weak D call TRBD1 (5 bases). Germline loops: CDR1 SEHNR, CDR2 FQNEAQ (reference sequence). CDR3 length: 15 amino acids. V lost 1 base, J lost 5 bases, and 14 bases lay in between. Here the CDR3 DNA reads TGTGCCAGCAGCTTAGGGTCCAGGGCCGTTTATGGCTACACCTTC. It codes for CASSLGSRAVYGYTF.

This chain uses TRBV9 with TRBJ2-3; 11 bases match TRBD2. J lost 7 bases, V lost 0 bases, and 1 base had no gene match. CDR1 and CDR2 (germline): SGDLS, YYNGEE. The CDR3 contains 14 residues. CDR3 in DNA: TGTGCCAGCAGCGTAGGACTAGCGGGAAATACGCAGTATTTT. Residues: CASSVGLAGNTQYF.

The chain joins TRBV6-1 to TRBJ2-7, with no clear D. V was pared by 7 bases and J by 4 bases, with 17 bases between. Germline assignment: CDR1 MNHNS and CDR2 SASEGT. The CDR3 is made up of 14 amino acids. The CDR3 DNA reads as TGTGCCAGCACCTTCCGGTGGGCGGAGTACGAGCAGTACTTC. This gives the protein CASTFRWAEYEQYF.

This clone was detected only once. The chain uses TRBV9 and TRBJ2-1, with D perhaps TRBD1 or TRBD2 (5 bases each). This CDR3 contains 16 residues. The V end lost 4 bases, the J end lost 2 bases, and 16 bases lay between the germline ends. Germline CDR1 SGDLS, CDR2 YYNGEE. The CDR3 DNA reads as TGTGCCAGCAGCTCCCATAGGGGAGTTACCTACAATGAGCAGTTCTTC. It codes for CASSSHRGVTYNEQFF.

The chain employs TRBV5-1 and TRBJ1-4, with D perhaps matching TRBD1 (5 bases). This CDR3 is built from 15 residues. V lost 0 bases to trimming and J lost 8 bases, with 14 bases between them. Germline lookup yields CDR1 SGHRS and CDR2 YFSETQ. This CDR3 is CASSLEGTGDEKLFF. The CDR3 nucleotides read TGCGCCAGCAGCTTGGAAGGGACGGGAGACGAAAAACTGTTTTTT. The full variable domain, its missing parts supplied by reference TRBV5-1 and TRBJ1-4, is KAGVTQTPRYLIKTRGQQVTLSCSPISGHRSVSWYQQTPGQGLQFLFEYFSETQRNKGNFPGRFSGRQFSNSRSEMNVSTLELGDSALYLCASSLEGTGDEKLFFGSGTQLSVL.

The chain employs TRBV28 and TRBJ2-7; 8 bases match TRBD2. V lost 1 base to trimming and J lost 3 bases; unmatched junction nucleotides: 5. Looked up from germline, CDR1 is MDHEN and CDR2 is SYDVKM. This CDR3 has 15 amino acids. CDR3 sequence (DNA): TGTGCCAGCAGTTTATTGACCGGGAGGGTCTACGAGCAGTACTTC. As protein: CASSLLTGRVYEQYF.

With respect to this clone: This sample includes further DNA sequences coding for the same CDR3. This chain uses TRBV9 with TRBJ2-5; 7 bases fit TRBD2. V lost 4 bases and J lost 3; bases outside the gene matches: 3. Germline CDR1 and CDR2: SGDLS and YYNGEE. This CDR3 spans 13 amino acids. Written as DNA, the CDR3 is TGTGCCAGCAGCATCCTAGCGGAAGAGACCCAGTACTTC. Protein product: CASSILAEETQYF.

This rearrangement joins TRBV7-3 to TRBJ2-1; 8 bases are shared with TRBD2. The V gene end was trimmed by 5 bases and the J gene end by 8 bases; junction bases not matched to a gene: 11. In germline, CDR1 is SGHTA, CDR2 FQGTGA. This CDR3 has 15 residues. The CDR3 DNA reads as TGTGCCAGCAGCCTACCGACGGGAGGGTCCGATGAGCAGTTCTTC. It encodes CASSLPTGGSDEQFF.

V and J are TRBV7-2 and TRBJ2-2, with D unresolved. The CDR3 consists of 13 residues. Germline assignment: CDR1 SGHTA and CDR2 FQGNSA. V lost 3 bases, J lost 8 bases, and 10 bases lay in between. In DNA form, the CDR3 reads TGTGCCAGCAGCTTCGCAGACCGGGGGGAGCTGTTTTTT. Translation: CASSFADRGELFF.

The chain couples TRBV9 to TRBJ2-3; D is unclear. The CDR3 totals 13 residues. CDR1 is SGDLS and CDR2 is YYNGEE in the germline V gene. V lost 6 bases, J lost 1 base, and 9 bases lay in between. The CDR3 region is CASNSGGTDTQYF. The CDR3 DNA reads TGTGCCAGCAACAGTGGCGGCACAGATACGCAGTATTTT.

The CDR3 bases are TGCGCCAGCAGCCAAGAATCCGGGGCAGCAGGAAACACCATATATTTT. This gives the protein CASSQESGAAGNTIYF. The chain uses TRBV4-1 and TRBJ1-3, with D tentatively TRBD1 (5 bases). The CDR3 consists of 16 residues. V was cut by 0 bases and J by 4 bases, with 13 bases left in between. The germline gives CDR1 MGHRA, CDR2 YSYEKL.

The J gene is TRBJ1-1, the V gene TRBV28; D may be TRBD1 (6 bases). Germline lookup yields CDR1 MDHEN and CDR2 SYDVKM. The CDR3 spans 18 residues. V lost 3 bases and J 2 bases, leaving 22 bases between the germline ends. The CDR3 here is CASSFGRGRGGGNTEAFF. The CDR3 DNA is TGTGCCAGCAGTTTCGGCAGGGGAAGGGGTGGGGGAAACACTGAAGCTTTCTTT.

V usage is TRBV21-1 and J usage is TRBJ1-5. TRBV21-1 has pseudogene status. The CDR3 extends over 15 amino acids. The CDR3 here is CASTGQPYSNQPQHF. The CDR3 DNA reads TGTGCCAGCACGGGGCAGCCGTATAGCAATCAGCCCCAGCATTTT.

This clone turned up a few times. The V and J genes are TRBV28 and TRBJ1-5; TRBD1 matches at 12 bases. Losses at the gene ends were 5 bases for V and 4 bases for J; bases not matched to a gene: 3. This CDR3 is 15 amino acids long. CDR1 MDHEN and CDR2 SYDVKM come from the germline V gene. CDR3 amino acids: CASSPGQGANQPQHF. The DNA of the CDR3 is TGTGCCAGCAGTCCGGGACAGGGGGCAAATCAGCCCCAGCATTTT.

The J gene is TRBJ2-6, the V gene TRBV18; D gene ambiguous. In germline, CDR1 is KGHSH, CDR2 LQKENI. The V end lost 1 base, the J end lost 4 bases, and 5 bases lay between the germline ends. This CDR3 comprises 14 residues. The CDR3 DNA sequence: TGTGCCAGCTCACCACGTAGGGGGGCCAACGTCCTGACTTTC. Protein product: CASSPRRGANVLTF.

The gene calls are TRBV7-9 and TRBJ2-5; TRBD2 might be the D (5 bases). The CDR3 length is 15 residues. Germline V gene lookup returns CDR1 SEHNR and CDR2 FQNEAQ (reference sequence). V dropped 1 base and J dropped 5 bases, with 14 bases sitting between them. Here the CDR3 reads CASSLGSVGAETQYF. In nucleotides, the CDR3 is TGTGCCAGCAGCTTAGGGTCCGTGGGAGCGGAGACCCAGTACTTC. The variable domain in full, completed from reference TRBV7-9 and TRBJ2-5, reads DTGVSQNPRHKITKRGQNVTFRCDPISEHNRLYWYRQTLGQGPEFLTYFQNEAQLEKSRLLSDRFSAERPKGSFSTLEIQRTEQGDSAMYLCASSLGSVGAETQYFGPGTRLLVL.

V usage is TRBV6-1 and J usage is TRBJ2-1; tentatively, D is TRBD2 (6 bases). Germline values: CDR1 MNHNS, CDR2 SASEGT. V lost 10 bases, J lost 3 bases, and 16 bases lay in between. This CDR3 contains 14 residues. CDR3: CATSGEAYYNEQFF. CDR3 sequence (DNA): TGTGCCACCTCGGGGGAAGCTTACTACAATGAGCAGTTCTTC.

The J gene is TRBJ1-2, the V gene TRBV30; D unclear. Germline assignment: CDR1 GTSNPN and CDR2 SVGIG (reference sequence). V dropped 0 bases and J dropped 3 bases, with 8 bases sitting between them. The CDR3 length is 13 residues. Here the CDR3 reads CAWSVPPDYGYTF. The DNA for the CDR3 is TGTGCCTGGAGTGTACCCCCCGACTATGGCTACACCTTC.

The rearrangement joins TRBV7-9 to TRBJ1-5, with no clear D. V lost 5 bases and J lost 7, with 12 bases in between. This CDR3 comprises 13 residues. Germline CDR1 is SEHNR and CDR2 is FQNEAQ (reference sequence). As DNA, the CDR3 is TGTGCCAGCAGCCCTCCTAATGTACAGCCCCAGCATTTT. Translated: CASSPPNVQPQHF.

The genes are TRBV20-1 and TRBJ2-1, with D tentatively TRBD2 (5 bases). V was pared by 3 bases and J by 10 bases, with 10 bases between. CDR1 is DFQATT, CDR2 SNEGSKA, per germline (reference sequence). This CDR3 has 11 residues. The CDR3 spells CSASLEVEQFF. The CDR3 DNA sequence: TGCAGTGCTAGTCTGGAGGTCGAGCAGTTCTTC.